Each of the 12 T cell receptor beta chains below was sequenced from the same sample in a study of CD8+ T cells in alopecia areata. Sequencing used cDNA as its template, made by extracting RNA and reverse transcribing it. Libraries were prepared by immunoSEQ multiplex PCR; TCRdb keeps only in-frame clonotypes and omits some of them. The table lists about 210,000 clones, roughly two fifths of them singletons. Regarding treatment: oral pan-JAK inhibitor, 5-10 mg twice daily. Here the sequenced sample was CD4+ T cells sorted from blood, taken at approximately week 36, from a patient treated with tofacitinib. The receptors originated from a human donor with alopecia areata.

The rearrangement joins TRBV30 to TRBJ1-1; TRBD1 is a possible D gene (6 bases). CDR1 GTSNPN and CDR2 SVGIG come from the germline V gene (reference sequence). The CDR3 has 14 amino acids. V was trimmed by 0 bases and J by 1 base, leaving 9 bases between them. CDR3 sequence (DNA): TGTGCCTGGAGTGTAACAGGGACGAACACTGAAGCTTTCTTT. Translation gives CAWSVTGTNTEAFF.

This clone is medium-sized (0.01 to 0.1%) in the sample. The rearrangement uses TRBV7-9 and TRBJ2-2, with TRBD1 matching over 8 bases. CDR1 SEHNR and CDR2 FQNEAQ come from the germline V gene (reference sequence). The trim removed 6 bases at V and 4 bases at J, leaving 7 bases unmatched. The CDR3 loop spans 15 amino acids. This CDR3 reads CASRYQGQATGELFF. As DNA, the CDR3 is TGTGCCAGCAGATACCAGGGACAGGCCACCGGGGAGCTGTTTTTT.

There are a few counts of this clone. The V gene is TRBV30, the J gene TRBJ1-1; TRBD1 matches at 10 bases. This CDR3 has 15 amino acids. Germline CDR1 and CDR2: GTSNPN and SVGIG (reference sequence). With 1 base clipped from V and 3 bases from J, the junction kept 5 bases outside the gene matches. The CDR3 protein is CAWSGGTGVYTEAFF. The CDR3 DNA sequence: TGTGCCTGGAGTGGCGGGACAGGGGTCTACACTGAAGCTTTCTTT.

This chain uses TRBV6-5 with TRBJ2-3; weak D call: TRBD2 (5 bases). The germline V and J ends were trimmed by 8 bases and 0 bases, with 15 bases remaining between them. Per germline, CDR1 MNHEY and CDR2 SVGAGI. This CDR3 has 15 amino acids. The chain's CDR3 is CASAPGYRSTDTQYF. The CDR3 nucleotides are TGTGCCAGCGCCCCGGGGTACAGAAGCACAGATACGCAGTATTTT.

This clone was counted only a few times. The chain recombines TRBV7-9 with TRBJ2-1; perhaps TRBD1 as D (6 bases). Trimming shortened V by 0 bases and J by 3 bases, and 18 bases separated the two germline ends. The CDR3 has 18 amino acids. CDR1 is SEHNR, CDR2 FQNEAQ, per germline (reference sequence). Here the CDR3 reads CASSLASPGQWIYNEQFF. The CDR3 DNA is TGTGCCAGCAGCTTAGCGTCACCGGGACAATGGATCTACAATGAGCAGTTCTTC.

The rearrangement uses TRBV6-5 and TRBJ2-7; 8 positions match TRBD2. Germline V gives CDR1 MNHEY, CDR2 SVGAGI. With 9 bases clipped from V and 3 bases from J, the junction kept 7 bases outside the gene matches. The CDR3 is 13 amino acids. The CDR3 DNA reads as TGTGCCAGTTCCGGGAGGGCCGACTACGAGCAGTACTTC. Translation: CASSGRADYEQYF.

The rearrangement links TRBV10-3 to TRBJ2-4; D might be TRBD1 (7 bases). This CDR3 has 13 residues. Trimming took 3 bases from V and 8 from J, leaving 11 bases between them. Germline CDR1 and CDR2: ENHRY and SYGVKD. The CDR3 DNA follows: TGTGCCATCAGTGACTCAGGGGGGTACATTCAGTACTTC. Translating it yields CAISDSGGYIQYF.

The CDR3 loop reads CAWGDANIQYF. DNA of the CDR3: TGTGCCTGGGGAGACGCGAACATTCAGTACTTC. The gene calls are TRBV30 and TRBJ2-4; D is uncertain. The CDR3 loop spans 11 amino acids. V shed 5 bases and J shed 7 bases, with 9 bases lying between them. Germline V gene data show CDR1 as GTSNPN and CDR2 as SVGIG (reference sequence).

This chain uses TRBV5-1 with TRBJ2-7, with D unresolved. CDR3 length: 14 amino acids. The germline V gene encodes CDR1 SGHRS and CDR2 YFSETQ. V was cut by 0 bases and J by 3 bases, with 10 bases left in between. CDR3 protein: CASSLEDMFYEQYF. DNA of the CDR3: TGCGCCAGCAGCTTGGAAGACATGTTCTACGAGCAGTACTTC.

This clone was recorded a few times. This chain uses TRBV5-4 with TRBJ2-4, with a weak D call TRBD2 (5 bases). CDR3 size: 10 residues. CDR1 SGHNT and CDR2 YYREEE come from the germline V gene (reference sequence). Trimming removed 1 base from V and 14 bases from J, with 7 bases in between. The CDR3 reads CASSLSGKYF. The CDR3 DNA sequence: TGTGCCAGCAGCTTGTCGGGGAAGTACTTC.

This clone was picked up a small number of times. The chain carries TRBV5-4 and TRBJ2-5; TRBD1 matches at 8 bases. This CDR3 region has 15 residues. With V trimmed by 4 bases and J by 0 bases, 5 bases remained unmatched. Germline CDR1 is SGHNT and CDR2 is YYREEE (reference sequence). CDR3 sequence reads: CASSIRQGYQETQYF. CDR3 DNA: TGTGCCAGCAGCATAAGACAGGGGTACCAAGAGACCCAGTACTTC.

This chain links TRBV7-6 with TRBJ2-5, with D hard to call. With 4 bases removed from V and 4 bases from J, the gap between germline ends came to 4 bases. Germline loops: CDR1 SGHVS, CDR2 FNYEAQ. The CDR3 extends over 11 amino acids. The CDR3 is CASSSRETQYF. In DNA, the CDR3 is TGTGCCAGCAGCTCTCGAGAGACCCAGTACTTC. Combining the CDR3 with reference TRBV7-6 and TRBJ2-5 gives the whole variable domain GAGVSQSPRYKVTKRGQDVALRCDPISGHVSLYWYRQALGQGPEFLTYFNYEAQQDKSGLPNDRFSAERPEGSISTLTIQRTEQRDSAMYRCASSSRETQYFGPGTRLLVL.